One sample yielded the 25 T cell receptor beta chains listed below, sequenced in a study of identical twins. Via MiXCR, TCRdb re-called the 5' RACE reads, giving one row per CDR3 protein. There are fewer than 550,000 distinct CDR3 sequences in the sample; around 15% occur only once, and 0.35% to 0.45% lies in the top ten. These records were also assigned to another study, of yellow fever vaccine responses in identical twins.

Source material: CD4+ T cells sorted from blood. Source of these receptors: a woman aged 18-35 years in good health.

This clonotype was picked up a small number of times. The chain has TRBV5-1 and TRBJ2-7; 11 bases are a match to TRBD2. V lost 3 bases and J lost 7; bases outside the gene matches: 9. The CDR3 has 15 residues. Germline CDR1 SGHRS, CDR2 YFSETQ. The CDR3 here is CASSSQTSGTGEQYF. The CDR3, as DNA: TGCGCCAGCAGCTCCCAGACTAGCGGGACCGGAGAGCAGTACTTC. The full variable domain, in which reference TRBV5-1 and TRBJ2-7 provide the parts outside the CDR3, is KAGVTQTPRYLIKTRGQQVTLSCSPISGHRSVSWYQQTPGQGLQFLFEYFSETQRNKGNFPGRFSGRQFSNSRSEMNVSTLELGDSALYLCASSSQTSGTGEQYFGPGTRLTVT.

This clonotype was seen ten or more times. CDR3 nucleotides: TGCAGCGTTGAAGTCGGTAACTATGGCTACACCTTC. It codes for CSVEVGNYGYTF. The rearrangement joins TRBV29-1 to TRBJ1-2; D ambiguous. CDR3 size: 12 residues. V was pared by 1 base and J by 1 base, with 4 bases between. Germline CDR1 reads SQVTM; CDR2 reads ANQGSEA.

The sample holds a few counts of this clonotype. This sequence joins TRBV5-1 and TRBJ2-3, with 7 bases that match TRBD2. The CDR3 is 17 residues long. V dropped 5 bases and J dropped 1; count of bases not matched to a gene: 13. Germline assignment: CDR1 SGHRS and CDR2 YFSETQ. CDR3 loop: CASRRASRETGTDTQYF. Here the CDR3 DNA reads TGCGCCAGCAGGCGGGCTTCGCGGGAGACCGGCACAGATACGCAGTATTTT. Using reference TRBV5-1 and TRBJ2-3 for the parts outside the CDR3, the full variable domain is KAGVTQTPRYLIKTRGQQVTLSCSPISGHRSVSWYQQTPGQGLQFLFEYFSETQRNKGNFPGRFSGRQFSNSRSEMNVSTLELGDSALYLCASRRASRETGTDTQYFGPGTRLTVL.

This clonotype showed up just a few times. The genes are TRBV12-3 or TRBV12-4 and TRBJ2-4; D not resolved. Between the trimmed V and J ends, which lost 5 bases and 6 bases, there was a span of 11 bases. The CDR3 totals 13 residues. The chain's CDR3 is CASSPGLLNIQYF. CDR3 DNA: TGTGCCAGCAGTCCCGGGCTCTTAAACATTCAGTACTTC.

CDR3 sequence reads: CASSPQTLLIPNTEAFF. The DNA of the CDR3 is TGTGCCAGCTCACCGCAGACACTTTTGATACCTAACACTGAAGCTTTCTTT. The chain has TRBV18 and TRBJ1-1; D is uncertain. The CDR3 is 17 residues long. Germline CDR1 KGHSH, CDR2 LQKENI. V was pared by 3 bases and J by 2 bases, with 19 bases between.

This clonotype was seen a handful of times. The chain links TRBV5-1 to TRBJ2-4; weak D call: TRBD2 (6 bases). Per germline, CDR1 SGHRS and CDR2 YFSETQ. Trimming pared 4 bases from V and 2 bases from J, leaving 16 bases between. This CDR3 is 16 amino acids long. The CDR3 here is CASSPTGGSSKNIQYF. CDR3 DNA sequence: TGCGCCAGCAGCCCGACCGGGGGATCGTCCAAAAACATTCAGTACTTC.

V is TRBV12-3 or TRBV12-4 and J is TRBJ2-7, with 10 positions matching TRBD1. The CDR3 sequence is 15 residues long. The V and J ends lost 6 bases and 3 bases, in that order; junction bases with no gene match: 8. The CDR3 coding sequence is TGTGCCAGCAGCGACCCGGGACAGGGGCTCTACGAGCAGTACTTC. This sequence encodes CASSDPGQGLYEQYF.

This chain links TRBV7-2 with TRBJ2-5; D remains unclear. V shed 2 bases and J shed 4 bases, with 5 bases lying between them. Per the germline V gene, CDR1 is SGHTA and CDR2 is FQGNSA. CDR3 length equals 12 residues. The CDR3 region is CASSLSTETQYF. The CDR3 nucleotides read TGTGCCAGCAGCTTAAGTACAGAGACCCAGTACTTC.

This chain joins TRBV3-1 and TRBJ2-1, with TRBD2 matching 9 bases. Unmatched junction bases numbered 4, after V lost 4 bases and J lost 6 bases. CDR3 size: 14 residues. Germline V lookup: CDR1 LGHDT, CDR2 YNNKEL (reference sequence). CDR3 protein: CASSPGTSSNEQFF. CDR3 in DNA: TGTGCCAGCAGCCCTGGGACTAGCAGCAATGAGCAGTTCTTC.

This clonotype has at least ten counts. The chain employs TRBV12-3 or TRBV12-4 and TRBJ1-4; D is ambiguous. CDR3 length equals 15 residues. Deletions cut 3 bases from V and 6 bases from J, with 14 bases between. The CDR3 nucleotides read TGTGCCAGCAGTTTTATCGGGCCGGTGGATGAAAAACTGTTTTTT. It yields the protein CASSFIGPVDEKLFF.

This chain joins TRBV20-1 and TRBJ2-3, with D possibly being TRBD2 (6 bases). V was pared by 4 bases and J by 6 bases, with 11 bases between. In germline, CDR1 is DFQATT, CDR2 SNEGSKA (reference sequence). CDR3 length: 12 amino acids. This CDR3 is CSAKRLVDTQYF. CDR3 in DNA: TGCAGTGCTAAACGACTAGTGGATACGCAGTATTTT.

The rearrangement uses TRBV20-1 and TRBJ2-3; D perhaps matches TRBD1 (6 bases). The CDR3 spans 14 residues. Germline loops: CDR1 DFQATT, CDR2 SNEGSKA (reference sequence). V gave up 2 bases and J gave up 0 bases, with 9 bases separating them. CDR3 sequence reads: CSARMRGSTDTQYF. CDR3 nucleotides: TGCAGTGCTAGAATGAGGGGGAGCACAGATACGCAGTATTTT.

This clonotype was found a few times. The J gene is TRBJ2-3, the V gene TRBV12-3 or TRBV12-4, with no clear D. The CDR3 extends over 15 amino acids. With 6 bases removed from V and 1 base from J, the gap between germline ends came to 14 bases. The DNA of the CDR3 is TGTGCCAGCAGCCGTAGAGGAGTGGGCACAGATACGCAGTATTTT. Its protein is CASSRRGVGTDTQYF.

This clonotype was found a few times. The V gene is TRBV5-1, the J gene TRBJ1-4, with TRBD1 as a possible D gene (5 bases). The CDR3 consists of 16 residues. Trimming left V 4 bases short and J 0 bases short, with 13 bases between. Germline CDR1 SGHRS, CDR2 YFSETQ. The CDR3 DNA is TGCGCCAGCAGCCAGGGACTTCTTGCAACTAATGAAAAACTGTTTTTT. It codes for CASSQGLLATNEKLFF.

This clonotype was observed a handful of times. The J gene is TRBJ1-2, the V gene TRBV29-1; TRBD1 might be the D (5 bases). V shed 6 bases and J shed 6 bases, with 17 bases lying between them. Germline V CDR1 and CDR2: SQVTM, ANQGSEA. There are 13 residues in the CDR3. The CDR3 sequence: CSVDVIGADGYTF. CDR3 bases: TGCAGCGTCGACGTCATAGGGGCGGATGGCTACACCTTC.

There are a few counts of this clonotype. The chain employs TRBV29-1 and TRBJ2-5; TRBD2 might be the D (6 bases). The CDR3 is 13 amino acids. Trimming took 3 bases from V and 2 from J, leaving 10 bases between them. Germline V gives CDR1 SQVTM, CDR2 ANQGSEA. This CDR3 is CSVERGKQETQYF. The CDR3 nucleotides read TGCAGCGTTGAGCGGGGTAAACAAGAGACCCAGTACTTC.

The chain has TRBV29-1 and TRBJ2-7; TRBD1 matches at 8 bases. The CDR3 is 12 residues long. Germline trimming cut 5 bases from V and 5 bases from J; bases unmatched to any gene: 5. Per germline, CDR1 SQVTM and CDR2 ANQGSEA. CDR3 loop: CSVLDRADEQYF. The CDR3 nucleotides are TGCAGCGTTTTGGACAGGGCGGACGAGCAGTACTTC.

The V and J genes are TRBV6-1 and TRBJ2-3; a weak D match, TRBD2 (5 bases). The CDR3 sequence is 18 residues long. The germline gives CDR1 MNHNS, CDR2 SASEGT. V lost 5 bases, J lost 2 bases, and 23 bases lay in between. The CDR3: CASSTAGVAPGNTDTQYF. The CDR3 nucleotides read TGTGCCAGCAGTACCGCCGGGGTAGCGCCGGGGAACACAGATACGCAGTATTTT.

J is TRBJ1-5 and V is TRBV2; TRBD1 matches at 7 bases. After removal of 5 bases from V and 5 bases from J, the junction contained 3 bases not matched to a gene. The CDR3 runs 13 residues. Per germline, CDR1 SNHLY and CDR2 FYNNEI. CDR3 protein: CASSRGRDQPQHF. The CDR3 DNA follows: TGTGCCAGCAGTAGGGGGCGAGATCAGCCCCAGCATTTT.

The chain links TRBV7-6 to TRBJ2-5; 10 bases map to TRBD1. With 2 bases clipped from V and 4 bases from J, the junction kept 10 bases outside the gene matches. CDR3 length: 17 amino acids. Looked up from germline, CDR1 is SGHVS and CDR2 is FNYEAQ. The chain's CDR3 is CASSLRPETGGGETQYF. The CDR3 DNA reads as TGTGCCAGCAGCTTACGTCCGGAGACAGGGGGCGGAGAGACCCAGTACTTC.

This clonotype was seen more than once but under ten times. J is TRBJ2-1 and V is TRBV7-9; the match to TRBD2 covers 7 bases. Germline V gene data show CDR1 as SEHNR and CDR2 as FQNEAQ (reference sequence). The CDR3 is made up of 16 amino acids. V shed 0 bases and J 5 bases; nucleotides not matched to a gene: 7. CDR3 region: CASSLAHLGGNNEQFF. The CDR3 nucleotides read TGTGCCAGCAGCTTAGCCCACCTGGGGGGGAACAATGAGCAGTTCTTC. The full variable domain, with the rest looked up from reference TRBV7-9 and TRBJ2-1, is DTGVSQNPRHKITKRGQNVTFRCDPISEHNRLYWYRQTLGQGPEFLTYFQNEAQLEKSRLLSDRFSAERPKGSFSTLEIQRTEQGDSAMYLCASSLAHLGGNNEQFFGPGTRLTVL.

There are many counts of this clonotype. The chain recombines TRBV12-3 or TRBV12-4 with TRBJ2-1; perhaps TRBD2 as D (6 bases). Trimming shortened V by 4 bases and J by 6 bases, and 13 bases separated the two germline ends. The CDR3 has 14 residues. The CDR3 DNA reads TGTGCCAGCAGTTCCCCCGGGACTTCCAATGAGCAGTTCTTC. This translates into CASSSPGTSNEQFF.

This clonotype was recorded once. As DNA, the CDR3 is TGTGCCAGCGGAAAACAGGGGGCTAGCACAGATACGCAGTATTTT. The encoded protein is CASGKQGASTDTQYF. This chain links TRBV27 with TRBJ2-3, with 9 bases matching TRBD1. V shed 8 bases, J shed 0 bases, and the junction held 6 bases outside the gene matches. The germline gives CDR1 MNHEY, CDR2 SMNVEV (reference sequence). There are 15 residues in the CDR3.

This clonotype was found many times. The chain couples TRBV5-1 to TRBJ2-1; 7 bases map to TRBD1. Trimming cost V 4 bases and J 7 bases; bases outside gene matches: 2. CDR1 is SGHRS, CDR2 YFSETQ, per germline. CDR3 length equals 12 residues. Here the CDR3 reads CASSPGQNEQFF. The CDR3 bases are TGCGCCAGCAGCCCGGGACAGAATGAGCAGTTCTTC.

CDR3 nucleotide sequence: TGCAGTGCAGTGACTAGCGGGAGAGGGGAGACCCAGTACTTC. It codes for CSAVTSGRGETQYF. This chain links TRBV20-1 with TRBJ2-5; 12 nucleotides align to TRBD2. Trimming removed 6 bases from V and 5 bases from J; junction bases left unmatched: 7. The CDR3 is 14 amino acids. Per the germline V gene, CDR1 is DFQATT and CDR2 is SNEGSKA (reference sequence).